A single sample is the source of the 9 T cell receptor beta chains below, sequenced in a study of T cells after yellow fever vaccination. One entry per CDR3 protein, called by TCRdb with MiXCR from the 5' RACE reads. The data show some 320,000 distinct CDR3 sequences, 8.7% seen once. The sequenced sample was CD4+ T cells sorted from PBMCs, obtained 5 days after the yellow fever booster vaccination. These receptors came from a man younger than 30 who received the YFV17D yellow fever vaccine.

This clonotype has a count of ten or more. V and J are TRBV7-7 and TRBJ1-6; no clear D. Trimming cost V 5 bases and J 7 bases, with 9 bases left between them. The CDR3 runs 13 residues. Germline V CDR1 and CDR2: SSHAT, FNYEAQ (reference sequence). The chain's CDR3 is CASSPGRNSPLHF. The CDR3 coding sequence is TGTGCCAGCAGCCCCGGTCGAAATTCACCCCTCCACTTT. Supplemented by reference TRBV7-7 and TRBJ1-6, the full variable domain reads GAGVSQSPRYKVTKRGQDVTLRCDPISSHATLYWYQQALGQGPEFLTYFNYEAQPDKSGLPSDRFSAERPEGSISTLTIQRTEQRDSAMYRCASSPGRNSPLHFGNGTRLTVT.

This clonotype was counted a few times. The rearrangement links TRBV7-9 to TRBJ1-4; TRBD1 matches 7 bases. CDR3 length: 13 amino acids. Germline CDR1 and CDR2: SEHNR and FQNEAQ (reference sequence). V lost 7 bases and J lost 8; bases outside the gene matches: 7. The CDR3 DNA is TGTGCCAGCACAGGGGGGTTTGGGGAAAAACTGTTTTTT. It specifies CASTGGFGEKLFF.

This clonotype was counted only a few times. The chain has TRBV29-1 and TRBJ1-4; 8 bases fit TRBD1. This CDR3 spans 14 amino acids. CDR1 SQVTM and CDR2 ANQGSEA come from the germline V gene. With V trimmed by 5 bases and J by 7 bases, 9 bases remained unmatched. The CDR3 nucleotides are TGCAGCGTTACCCGAGACAGGGGTGGTGAAAAACTGTTTTTT. This gives the protein CSVTRDRGGEKLFF.

This clonotype was detected a few times. This chain links TRBV19 with TRBJ1-2; D is perhaps TRBD1 (5 bases). V was pared by 3 bases and J by 3 bases, with 17 bases between. Germline assignment: CDR1 LNHDA and CDR2 SQIVND (reference sequence). There are 16 residues in the CDR3. For the CDR3, the DNA is TGTGCCAGTAGTATTTGGTGGCAACAGGAAGACTATGGCTACACCTTC. Translated, it gives CASSIWWQQEDYGYTF.

The gene calls are TRBV12-3 or TRBV12-4 and TRBJ2-5; D is ambiguous. V was shortened by 5 bases and J by 1 base, with 17 bases between the two germline ends. The CDR3 is 16 residues long. The CDR3 nucleotides read TGTGCCAGCAGTCTGGGTGGCAGAACCCGCCAAGAGACCCAGTACTTC. Amino acid sequence: CASSLGGRTRQETQYF.

CDR3 amino acids: CASSLNRGIQGGYTF. The DNA of the CDR3 is TGTGCCAGCAGCTTGAACAGGGGAATCCAGGGTGGCTACACCTTC. The chain has TRBV5-6 and TRBJ1-2; 7 bases match TRBD1. The germline CDR1 and CDR2 sequences are SGHDT and YYEEEE. Losses at the gene ends were 1 base for V and 7 bases for J; bases not matched to a gene: 10. The CDR3 consists of 15 residues.

The chain recombines TRBV5-5 with TRBJ2-7; either TRBD1 or TRBD2 may fit D (5 bases each). The CDR3 consists of 15 residues. Germline V gene lookup returns CDR1 SGHKS and CDR2 YYEKEE (reference sequence). Trimming took off 4 bases at V and 6 bases at J, with 20 bases between the two ends. This chain's CDR3 is CASSHRDPPSGEQYF. In nucleotides, the CDR3 is TGTGCCAGCAGCCACCGGGACCCCCCGTCGGGCGAGCAGTACTTC.

This clonotype was seen many times. Here the CDR3 reads CASSQGFGTGMTGANVLTF. The CDR3 DNA reads TGTGCCAGCAGCCAAGGGTTTGGGACAGGGATGACTGGGGCCAACGTCCTGACTTTC. The chain combines TRBV4-2 with TRBJ2-6; 9 bases align to TRBD1. The CDR3 runs 19 residues. The V and J ends lost 1 base and 2 bases, in that order; junction bases with no gene match: 9. Germline CDR1 is LGHNA and CDR2 is YNFKEQ.

This clonotype was counted only a few times. The rearrangement uses TRBV5-1 and TRBJ1-5, with D unresolved. V lost 3 bases and J lost 7, with 14 bases in between. The germline CDR1 and CDR2 sequences are SGHRS and YFSETQ. The CDR3 is 14 amino acids. CDR3 bases: TGCGCCAGCAGCTCGACACCGGGCGGACAGCCCCAGCATTTT. Translating gives CASSSTPGGQPQHF.